The source of this TCR beta chain is a study of identical twins. A universal primer site arose from template switching, and cDNA bore unique molecular identifiers. TCRdb processed the 5' RACE reads anew with MiXCR; each CDR3 protein has one entry. The sample includes some 20,000 distinct CDR3 sequences, 69% of them seen just once. Findings of the study overall: Abundant cord blood beta clonotypes carried fewer insertions; memory repertoires showed none. Where out-of-frame alpha sequences were twin-shared, they showed excess low generation probability.

Per the germline V gene, CDR1 is SGHNT and CDR2 is YENEEA. V lost 3 bases, J lost 4 bases, and 6 bases stayed unmatched. CDR3 length: 15 residues. In regard to this clonotype: The target antigen is unknown.

The sequence was collected from a woman under 30 in good health. This table probably holds off-target reads from a library built for another chain. The sequencing sample was made of memory (CD45RO+) T cells sorted from blood. The chain carries TRBV11-3 and TRBJ2-1, with TRBD2 identical over 7 bases. The CDR3 DNA reads as TGTGCCAGCAGCTTGACGGGAGGAGGTTACAATGAGCAGTTCTTC. Protein: CASSLTGGGYNEQFF.